This TCR beta chain was found in a study of blood T cells in healthy people across ages (dated by TCRdb to between 2015 and 2016). With regard to the full study: In model experiments, roughly one uniquely barcoded TCR beta cDNA molecule per two T cells was captured by template switching. The study analyzed two additional independent replicas of 1 million unique cDNA reads from the same blood draw for two donors, one aged 18 to 30 and one aged 80 or older. Using deep sequencing normalized with unique cDNA molecular identifiers, the study measured how TCR beta repertoire diversity changes with age. The donors were split into four age groups: young (average around 15 years), middle-aged (39), aged (around 67) and long-lived (approximately 80). To avoid experimental bias, donors of different ages were spread randomly across the sequencing lanes.

The roughly 37 donors, aged 6 to 90 years, were systemically healthy Caucasian individuals from Russia. Each donor gave roughly 9.5 milliliters of peripheral blood, collected into EDTA-treated Vacutainer tubes. Ficoll-Paque density-gradient centrifugation was used to isolate PBMCs, with at least 7 million per sample. Trizol reagent was used to extract total RNA from the PBMCs, yielding at least 5.5 micrograms per sample. Naive CD45RAhigh/CD27high T cell percentages were measured by flow cytometry on a PBMC aliquot from every donor. On the study overall, not on this receptor specifically: Donor CMV infection status was unknown, potentially confounding age-related changes in expanded clonotypes. The percentage of naive T cells measured by flow cytometry correlated strongly with observed TCR beta diversity. Estimates of total diversity from one million sequenced T cells were regarded as lower bounds and underestimates. The long-lived group showed more naive CD4+ T cells, fewer expanded clones and increased TCR diversity than the aged group, suggesting age selection. As age increased, observed TCR beta diversity per million T cells dropped in a roughly linear way, and a significant reduction was already evident by age 40. Since profiling was done on bulk unsorted PBMCs, naive and antigen-experienced compartments could not be conclusively compared.

This clonotype turned up a few times. Its antigen target is currently unknown. No base-level quality is on record; no much larger clone is a single base apart. Libraries were built with 5' RACE. TCRdb names Illumina HiSeq 2500 as the instrument used. A second PCR of roughly 6 to 11 cycles was run with a J-beta primer mix and a sample-barcoded 5' primer. A template-switch 5' adaptor carrying 12 random nucleotides introduced a unique molecular identifier onto each TCR beta cDNA molecule. Each sample yielded at least 2.5 million CDR3-containing paired-end reads. The Mint cDNA synthesis kit, primed by a TRBC-specific oligonucleotide, was used to synthesize first-strand cDNA from all RNA. After uracil-DNA glycosylase treatment, a first 18-cycle PCR used universal primers M1SS and BC2_uni_R on all cDNA. In the original analysis: Each sample was normalized by randomly selecting 1 million high-quality reads, each carrying a distinct molecular identifier. Instead of being binned into consensus sequences, reads that shared molecular identifiers were thrown out. MiTCR, with a Q25 quality threshold and the strictest error-elimination algorithm, was used for CDR3 identification, clonotype clustering and error correction. A nonparametric unseen species model with Euler transformation was used to estimate lower-bound total TCR beta diversity. The public reads were reanalyzed by TCRdb: fastp trimming at Q25, MiXCR alignment, in-frame beta chains only. Entries are consolidated by CDR3 protein sequence, retaining the most common genes and DNA. TCRdb, not the authors, supplied the V and J calls. In this sample the table shows 1.2 million to 1.5 million distinct CDR3 sequences, 42% of which occur a single time. The top ten clones comprise under 8% of the sample.

From the germline V gene (reference sequence), CDR1 is SEHNR and CDR2 is FQNEAQ. V is reduced by 2 bases and J by 11 bases, leaving a spacing of 15 bases between them. The CDR3 sequence holds 13 residues, the cysteine and phenylalanine included. Only the CDR3 part of the read is kept: 39 bases, read in frame from the first base. The sequence derives from a woman aged 18 to 35 in good health. The specimen was blood. The chain joins TRBV7-9 to TRBJ2-5; perhaps TRBD2 is the D gene, with 7 bases matching. CDR3 loop: CASSLMGEGEQYF. The DNA sequence is given as TGTGCCAGCAGCTTAATGGGGGAGGGGGAGCAGTACTTC.